Listed here are 25 T cell receptor beta chains from one sample, sequenced in a study of cytomegalovirus exposure and HLA in healthy donors. PCR primers comprised 60 Vbeta and 13 Jbeta primers. Clones were sequenced by immunoSEQ multiplex PCR, and TCRdb holds only the in-frame ones, with some missing. The sample lists around 150,000 clones, more than 75% seen once, with under 1.5% in the top ten. Sequenced: PBMCs. The receptors come from a male donor in good health and CMV-seronegative.

The gene calls are TRBV6-1 and TRBJ1-4, with 8 bases identical to TRBD1. J gave up 6 bases and V 6 bases, and 3 bases lay outside the gene matches. The CDR3 contains 13 residues. CDR1 MNHNS and CDR2 SASEGT come from the germline V gene. The CDR3 here is CASRGQGYEKLFF. CDR3 coding DNA: TGTGCCAGCAGAGGACAGGGATATGAAAAACTGTTTTTT.

The V and J genes are TRBV12-5 and TRBJ1-1, with a tentative D call TRBD1 (5 bases). The germline CDR1 and CDR2 sequences are LGHNT and FRNRAP. V lost 6 bases, J lost 4 bases, and 12 bases lay in between. This CDR3 is built from 13 residues. The DNA for the CDR3 is TGTGCTAGTGGCCCGGGGGTGAGCACTGAAGCTTTCTTT. Protein sequence: CASGPGVSTEAFF.

The chain joins TRBV30 to TRBJ1-1; TRBD1 agrees at 8 bases. Germline CDR1 reads GTSNPN; CDR2 reads SVGIG (reference sequence). The CDR3 has 15 amino acids. V trimming: 0 bases; J trimming: 0 bases; junction bases outside the gene matches: 3. The CDR3 loop is CAWSVAGGLNTEAFF. The CDR3 DNA sequence: TGTGCCTGGAGTGTAGCAGGGGGCTTGAACACTGAAGCTTTCTTT.

The rearrangement links TRBV27 to TRBJ2-2, with D uncertain. V lost 8 bases to trimming and J lost 0 bases, with 7 bases between them. The germline V gene has CDR1 MNHEY and CDR2 SMNVEV (reference sequence). The CDR3 has 13 amino acids. The CDR3 loop reads CASVHSNTGELFF. CDR3 sequence (DNA): TGTGCCAGCGTCCACTCGAACACCGGGGAGCTGTTTTTT.

This clone was observed once. This chain connects TRBV28 to TRBJ1-1; D is undetermined. V was cut by 6 bases and J by 6 bases, with 11 bases left in between. Germline V lookup: CDR1 MDHEN, CDR2 SYDVKM. CDR3 length equals 12 residues. The CDR3 reads CASRGTLAEAFF. CDR3 DNA: TGTGCCAGCAGGGGCACCCTGGCTGAAGCTTTCTTT.

The chain joins TRBV7-9 to TRBJ1-3, with D perhaps TRBD1 (5 bases). Trimming left V 1 base short and J 4 bases short, with 11 bases between. Germline V gene lookup returns CDR1 SEHNR and CDR2 FQNEAQ (reference sequence). The CDR3 runs 15 residues. CDR3 sequence: CASSLDPGLGNTIYF. Written as DNA, the CDR3 is TGTGCCAGCAGCTTAGACCCAGGGCTAGGAAACACCATATATTTT.

This rearrangement joins TRBV5-6 to TRBJ2-5; 9 nucleotides line up with TRBD2. The CDR3 runs 16 residues. Germline trimming cut 4 bases from V and 5 bases from J; bases unmatched to any gene: 12. CDR1 SGHDT and CDR2 YYEEEE come from the germline V gene. Here the CDR3 DNA reads TGTGCCAGCAGCCTAATAACCGCGGGAGGGCAGGAGACCCAGTACTTC. Its protein product is CASSLITAGGQETQYF. The entire variable domain, with the rest obtained from reference TRBV5-6 and TRBJ2-5, is as follows: DAGVTQSPTHLIKTRGQQVTLRCSPKSGHDTVSWYQQALGQGPQFIFQYYEEEERQRGNFPDRFSGHQFPNYSSELNVNALLLGDSALYLCASSLITAGGQETQYFGPGTRLLVL.

The CDR3 DNA reads TGTGCCAGCGGGGGTAGCGGGATATACAATGAGCAGTTCTTC. Its translation is CASGGSGIYNEQFF. The chain uses TRBV9 and TRBJ2-1; TRBD2 matches at 8 bases. Germline V gives CDR1 SGDLS, CDR2 YYNGEE. The CDR3 loop spans 14 amino acids. Trimming at V came to 7 bases and at J to 4 bases, leaving 7 bases not matched to a gene.

The rearrangement links TRBV9 to TRBJ2-7; TRBD2 matches 13 bases. J gave up 1 base and V 3 bases, and 13 bases lay outside the gene matches. CDR3 size: 19 residues. Germline V gives CDR1 SGDLS, CDR2 YYNGEE. CDR3 in DNA: TGTGCCAGCAGCGCCCATCCGACTAGCGGGGGGCAACCTTCCTACGAGCAGTACTTC. The encoded protein is CASSAHPTSGGQPSYEQYF.

The chain uses TRBV25-1 and TRBJ2-4; tentatively, D is TRBD1 (5 bases). In germline, CDR1 is MGHDK, CDR2 SYGVNS. Trimming left V 1 base short and J 7 bases short, with 14 bases between. This CDR3 spans 15 amino acids. This CDR3 reads CASSESGRATNIQYF. As DNA, the CDR3 is TGTGCCAGCAGTGAATCGGGCAGGGCTACGAACATTCAGTACTTC.

J is TRBJ1-5 and V is TRBV19; no clear D gene. V gave up 7 bases and J gave up 2 bases, with 9 bases separating them. Germline V gene data show CDR1 as LNHDA and CDR2 as SQIVND (reference sequence). The CDR3 spans 13 residues. The CDR3, as DNA: TGTGCCAGTACCCCCGGGGGCAATCAGCCCCAGCATTTT. Amino acids: CASTPGGNQPQHF.

This clone has just one count. The chain recombines TRBV28 with TRBJ2-7, with 10 bases matching TRBD2. Germline CDR1 reads MDHEN; CDR2 reads SYDVKM. This CDR3 comprises 14 residues. The ends lost 3 bases at V and 2 bases at J; junction bases unmatched: 1. The CDR3 is CASSFSGRAYEQYF. The CDR3 nucleotides are TGTGCCAGCAGTTTCAGCGGGAGGGCCTACGAGCAGTACTTC.

The V and J genes are TRBV16 and TRBJ1-1, with 7 bases identical to TRBD1. CDR1 and CDR2 from the germline V gene are KGHSY and FQNENV. The CDR3 totals 14 residues. The junction had 2 bases not matched to a gene; V was cut back by 2 bases and J by 2 bases. In nucleotides, the CDR3 is TGTGCCAGCAGCCAAGACAGGGCCAACACTGAAGCTTTCTTT. This gives the protein CASSQDRANTEAFF. The complete variable domain, with remaining parts taken from reference TRBV16 and TRBJ1-1, reads GEEVAQTPKHLVRGEGQKAKLYCAPIKGHSYVFWYQQVLKNEFKFLISFQNENVFDETGMPKERFSAKCLPNSPCSLEIQATKLEDSAVYFCASSQDRANTEAFFGQGTRLTVV.

The rearrangement joins TRBV29-1 to TRBJ2-3, with TRBD2 identical over 10 bases. The V and J ends lost 8 bases and 8 bases, in that order; junction bases with no gene match: 13. The length of the CDR3 is 14 residues. The germline V gene encodes CDR1 SQVTM and CDR2 ANQGSEA. CDR3 sequence reads: CSTRGVAGGLTQYF. The CDR3 bases are TGCAGCACGCGAGGGGTAGCGGGGGGCCTTACGCAGTATTTT.

The CDR3 protein is CASSPGTGSYEQYF. The CDR3 nucleotides read TGTGCCAGCAGCCCCGGGACAGGGAGCTACGAGCAGTACTTC. V and J are TRBV7-2 and TRBJ2-7, with 9 bases identical to TRBD1. The V gene end was trimmed by 5 bases and the J gene end by 3 bases; junction bases not matched to a gene: 5. The germline CDR1 and CDR2 sequences are SGHTA and FQGNSA. The CDR3 runs to 14 residues.

The rearrangement joins TRBV25-1 to TRBJ1-4, with TRBD1 matching over 8 bases. The CDR3 is 15 residues long. Germline V gene sequence: CDR1 MGHDK, CDR2 SYGVNS. J gave up 7 bases and V 3 bases, and 7 bases lay outside the gene matches. This chain's CDR3 is CASSDDRGLSEKLFF. CDR3 DNA sequence: TGTGCCAGCAGTGACGACAGGGGTTTGAGTGAAAAACTGTTTTTT.

This chain joins TRBV19 and TRBJ1-4; TRBD1 might be the D (6 bases). Trimming shortened V by 6 bases and J by 0 bases, and 17 bases separated the two germline ends. Per the germline V gene, CDR1 is LNHDA and CDR2 is SQIVND (reference sequence). The CDR3 runs 17 residues. This CDR3 reads CASSNQGGYATNEKLFF. In nucleotides, the CDR3 is TGTGCCAGTAGCAACCAAGGGGGATATGCAACTAATGAAAAACTGTTTTTT.

The chain is built from TRBV19 and TRBJ2-1, with TRBD2 identical over 8 bases. Germline V lookup: CDR1 LNHDA, CDR2 SQIVND (reference sequence). The length of the CDR3 is 18 residues. The V segment lost 2 bases and the J segment 0 bases; nucleotides outside the gene matches: 9. The CDR3 is CASSISASGLSSYNEQFF. For the CDR3, the DNA is TGTGCCAGTAGTATATCTGCTAGCGGGCTTAGCTCCTACAATGAGCAGTTCTTC. The full variable domain, in which reference TRBV19 and TRBJ2-1 provide the parts outside the CDR3, is DGGITQSPKYLFRKEGQNVTLSCEQNLNHDAMYWYRQDPGQGLRLIYYSQIVNDFQKGDIAEGYSVSREKKESFPLTVTSAQKNPTAFYLCASSISASGLSSYNEQFFGPGTRLTVL.

CDR3 loop: CASSITSGTSVWGETQYF. CDR3 coding DNA: TGTGCCAGCAGCATCACTTCCGGGACTAGCGTCTGGGGGGAGACCCAGTACTTC. The rearrangement joins TRBV28 to TRBJ2-5; 10 bases agree with TRBD2. V trimming: 6 bases; J trimming: 5 bases; junction bases outside the gene matches: 18. The CDR3 length is 18 residues. The germline gives CDR1 MDHEN, CDR2 SYDVKM. The full variable domain, completed using reference TRBV28 and TRBJ2-5, is DVKVTQSSRYLVKRTGEKVFLECVQDMDHENMFWYRQDPGLGLRLIYFSYDVKMKEKGDIPEGYSVSREKKERFSLILESASTNQTSMYLCASSITSGTSVWGETQYFGPGTRLLVL.

The gene calls are TRBV5-5 and TRBJ2-3, with 7 bases lining up with TRBD2. Germline lookup yields CDR1 SGHKS and CDR2 YYEKEE (reference sequence). With V trimmed by 1 base and J by 1 base, 6 bases remained unmatched. This CDR3 region has 16 residues. CDR3: CASSLFGSGGTDTQYF. CDR3 in DNA: TGTGCCAGCAGCTTGTTCGGGAGCGGGGGCACAGATACGCAGTATTTT. Filled out from reference TRBV5-5 and TRBJ2-3, the complete variable domain reads DAGVTQSPTHLIKTRGQQVTLRCSPISGHKSVSWYQQVLGQGPQFIFQYYEKEERGRGNFPDRFSARQFPNYSSELNVNALLLGDSALYLCASSLFGSGGTDTQYFGPGTRLTVL.

The genes are TRBV5-4 and TRBJ1-1, with D possibly being TRBD1 (6 bases). Germline lookup yields CDR1 SGHNT and CDR2 YYREEE (reference sequence). The CDR3 contains 13 residues. Trimming took 1 base from V and 4 from J, leaving 8 bases between them. For the CDR3, the DNA is TGTGCCAGCAGCTTGCAACAGGGCACTGAAGCTTTCTTT. Amino acid sequence: CASSLQQGTEAFF.

The rearrangement links TRBV7-9 to TRBJ1-2; the match to TRBD1 covers 7 bases. V shed 0 bases, J shed 6 bases, and the junction held 1 base outside the gene matches. CDR3 size: 13 residues. Germline loops: CDR1 SEHNR, CDR2 FQNEAQ (reference sequence). CDR3: CASSLAGGNGYTF. The CDR3 DNA follows: TGTGCCAGCAGCTTAGCAGGGGGCAATGGCTACACCTTC.

This chain connects TRBV9 to TRBJ2-1; D remains ambiguous. Trimming stripped 2 bases from V and 0 bases from J, with 9 bases between. The CDR3 is 15 residues long. From germline, CDR1 is SGDLS and CDR2 YYNGEE. The DNA of the CDR3 is TGTGCCAGCAGCGTTGACTCCAGCTCCTACAATGAGCAGTTCTTC. Translation: CASSVDSSSYNEQFF.

The chain joins TRBV9 to TRBJ2-3, with 11 bases fitting TRBD2. J lost 6 bases, V lost 3 bases, and 9 bases had no gene match. The CDR3 is 16 amino acids. Germline V gene lookup returns CDR1 SGDLS and CDR2 YYNGEE. The CDR3 DNA is TGTGCCAGCAGCGAACCCCCTAGCGGGGGGTTCGATACGCAGTATTTT. Protein sequence: CASSEPPSGGFDTQYF.

The chain couples TRBV14 to TRBJ2-1; 16 bases align to TRBD2. This CDR3 has 17 amino acids. Trimming took 1 base from V and 9 from J; bases not matched to a gene: 6. CDR1 SGHDN and CDR2 FVKESK come from the germline V gene. CDR3 residues: CASSQVGTSGRAVEQFF. Here the CDR3 DNA reads TGTGCCAGCAGCCAAGTTGGGACTAGCGGGAGGGCCGTTGAGCAGTTCTTC.